The clone carrying this T cell receptor (beta chain) was seen more than once but under ten times. The antigen remains undetermined. The sample is drawn from a study of tumour-infiltrating T cells in Burkitt lymphoma. About the study: All epidemiological Burkitt lymphoma subtypes were represented in the cohort. The study, taken as a whole, reports: Public clonotypes, several, appeared across numerous Burkitt lymphoma patients.

CDR1 is GTSNPN and CDR2 is SVGIG in the germline V gene (reference sequence). This CDR3 has 13 residues. The V end was cut by 0 bases, the J end by 8 bases, with 8 bases between. Repertoires were generated with immunoSEQ multiplex PCR, while TCRdb's copy carries only in-frame clones and drops some. Counted here are approximately 46,000 clones, approximately 31% occurring once; the ten biggest clones make up 2.9%. The sequencing input was tumor tissue. This TCR was sampled from a human donor with Burkitt lymphoma. The chain joins TRBV30 to TRBJ1-6; D call uncertain. The CDR3 DNA follows: TGTGCCTGGAGTGTCGGAGGTGATTCACCCCTCCACTTT. Translated, it gives CAWSVGGDSPLHF. Filled out from reference TRBV30 and TRBJ1-6, the complete variable domain reads SQTIHQWPATLVQPVGSPLSLECTVEGTSNPNLYWYRQAAGRGLQLLFYSVGIGQISSEVPQNLSASRPQDRQFILSSKKLLLSDSGFYLCAWSVGGDSPLHFGNGTRLTVT.